What follows is one T cell receptor beta chain and its context. The authors' processing: Reference gene primer amplification gave estimated nucleated cell counts. The method was immunoSEQ multiplex PCR; TCRdb's version includes in-frame clones alone and lacks a portion of them. V and J calls and clone size are given by that table; D and trimming were obtained from the DNA. The sample consists of about 480,000 clones, roughly 89% of them appearing once. The data originate from a study of blood T cell repertoires in COVID-19. The germline V gene has CDR1 SGHVS and CDR2 FQNEAQ. This CDR3 region has 18 residues. Losses at the gene ends were 2 bases for V and 6 bases for J; bases not matched to a gene: 15.

The V and J genes are TRBV7-8 and TRBJ2-7; 11 bases fit TRBD2. Sequenced input: peripheral blood. The sequence came from a man between 18 and 29 years old with COVID-19, enrolled during active disease. The CDR3 spells CASSLSPPTGLAESEQYF. Here the CDR3 DNA reads TGTGCCAGCAGCTTAAGCCCGCCTACGGGACTAGCGGAGTCCGAGCAGTACTTC.